A selection of T cell receptor beta chains follows, all from one sample in a study of blood T cell repertoires in COVID-19. Assay: immunoSEQ multiplex PCR; the TCRdb copy retains only in-frame clones and omits some. The sample holds fewer than 90,000 clones; 75% to 85% are singletons and the top ten take approximately 21%. Sequenced: peripheral blood. These receptors came from an elderly woman with acute or convalescent COVID-19. CDR3s leave out the opening cysteine and the closing phenylalanine or tryptophan.

v_call: TRBV5-1
cdr3_aa: ASTPGQGSGSYEQY

v_call: TRBV7-3
cdr3_aa: ASSSGQGRAEAF

v_call: TRBV11-3
cdr3_aa: ASSYTKETVAF

v_call: TRBV3-1/TRBV3-2
cdr3_aa: ATSSSYEQY

v_call: TRBV14
cdr3_aa: ASSQITSGRPYGYEQY

v_call: TRBV24-1
cdr3_aa: ATSEGRTGKDEQY

v_call: TRBV6-1
cdr3_aa: ASSEGITGKAF

v_call: TRBV5-4
cdr3_aa: ASSSVHGYYGYT

v_call: TRBV7-6
cdr3_aa: ASSAGGSMNTEAF

v_call: TRBV4-2
cdr3_aa: ASSQGQGSGRNEQF

v_call: TRBV18
cdr3_aa: ASRPGQGDQPQH

v_call: TRBV6-1
cdr3_aa: ASSPPTSGAYEQY

v_call: TRBV3-1/TRBV3-2
cdr3_aa: ASSHWTGNTEAF

v_call: TRBV19
cdr3_aa: ASSIDTRATDTQY

v_call: TRBV5-1
cdr3_aa: ASSLETGGSNTEAF

v_call: TRBV5-1
cdr3_aa: ASSLGTGGGNEKLF

v_call: TRBV18
cdr3_aa: ASSPGQGIETQY

v_call: TRBV15
cdr3_aa: ATSTRQGVETQY

v_call: TRBV19
cdr3_aa: ASSISPGLVRDTQY

v_call: TRBV5-1
cdr3_aa: ASSGQGTDTQY

v_call: TRBV4-2
cdr3_aa: ASSQAGGDEKLF

v_call: TRBV6-2/TRBV6-3
cdr3_aa: ASSRPGQALTLLF

v_call: TRBV30
cdr3_aa: AWSDDLPSYEQY

v_call: TRBV5-1
cdr3_aa: ASSEQGAEKTEAF

v_call: TRBV18
cdr3_aa: ASSAGTGDNIQY

v_call: TRBV18
cdr3_aa: ASSRPGQGKYEQY

v_call: TRBV2
cdr3_aa: ASSEGGTRGEKLF

v_call: TRBV2
cdr3_aa: ASSEGGTNYGYT

v_call: TRBV5-6
cdr3_aa: ASSTPRDSGFMGEKLF

v_call: TRBV19
cdr3_aa: ASSIDGGAGEKLF

v_call: TRBV2
cdr3_aa: ASSQDRGHQPQH

v_call: TRBV10-3
cdr3_aa: AIKGQENTEAF

v_call: TRBV24-1
cdr3_aa: ATSDSRQGSREQY

v_call: TRBV5-1
cdr3_aa: ASSSQGSDSPLH

v_call: TRBV6-5
cdr3_aa: ASRDRLGSPLH

v_call: TRBV5-4
cdr3_aa: ASSFSSTEAF

v_call: TRBV27
cdr3_aa: ASSLSANTEAF

v_call: TRBV5-5
cdr3_aa: ASSLEGAGISNEQF

v_call: TRBV19
cdr3_aa: ASSTRQGMNTEAF

v_call: TRBV7-9
cdr3_aa: ASSLDGTVSYEQY

v_call: TRBV30
cdr3_aa: AWSVGREVDSTEAF

v_call: TRBV7-6
cdr3_aa: ASSSGTSGRNEQF

v_call: TRBV7-2
cdr3_aa: ASSLGTSGGEETQY

v_call: TRBV3-1/TRBV3-2
cdr3_aa: ASSVAGSNQPQH

v_call: TRBV9
cdr3_aa: ASSERGQSSYNSPLH

v_call: TRBV12-5
cdr3_aa: ASETGTSGSTDTQY